This is a list of T cell receptor beta chains from one sample in a study of blood T cell repertoires in COVID-19. TCRdb's table, derived via immunoSEQ multiplex PCR, lists solely in-frame clones and lacks some. Counted here are over 80,000 clones, 65% to 90% occurring once; the ten biggest clones make up approximately 1.2%. Sequencing input: peripheral blood. Every receptor here comes from an elderly man with active or convalescent COVID-19. Each CDR3 is given with its conserved first and last residue. The D gene is left open where the match is weak. Some rows have no size entry. The others give once, few or many, or a class for an expanded clone.

len	d_gene	abundance	v_gene	j_gene	CDR3aa
17	TRBD1	few	TRBV6-1	TRBJ2-6	CASSKGQGISGANVLTF
12	TRBD2	.	TRBV18	TRBJ2-7	CASGEGLYEQYF
14	.	.	TRBV25-1	TRBJ1-2	CASSETLGQLSYTF
18	.	.	TRBV5-1	TRBJ2-1	CASSPRLAGIQTGNEQFF
16	.	.	TRBV15	TRBJ1-5	CATSRHAGRLDQPQHF
17	.	.	TRBV6-2/TRBV6-3	TRBJ2-1	CASSYSIGSGGNNEQFF
17	TRBD2	.	TRBV6-2/TRBV6-3	TRBJ2-7	CASSYGSSGSSSYEQYF
11	.	few	TRBV20-1	TRBJ2-5	CSARRGETQYF
14	.	.	TRBV18	TRBJ2-2	CASSPGRATGELFF
13	.	.	TRBV2	TRBJ1-2	CASSEGQNYGYTF
14	.	.	TRBV5-1	TRBJ1-2	CASSPMTSNYGYTF
16	.	.	TRBV25-1	TRBJ2-1	CASNGIGGAYAKGQFF